This TCR beta chain came from a study of regulatory T cells in long-lasting Graves disease. The V gene's germline CDR1 is SNHLY and CDR2 FYNNEI. This CDR3 is built from 14 residues. The V and J ends lost 7 bases and 2 bases respectively, with 13 bases between them. This clonotype was seen ten or more times. Documented time point: newly diagnosed GD, antithyroid drugs for less than 3 months. From PBMCs, RNA was extracted and then used to make the TCR library. The authors built TCR beta libraries using iRepertoire HTBI primers and Arm-PCR of CDR3 regions. Each CDR3 protein gets one entry after TCRdb re-called the multiplex PCR reads with MiXCR. The profile shows 450,000 to 650,000 distinct CDR3 sequences, 16% of them singletons. These records were also assigned to another study, of T cells in Graves' hyperthyroidism and ophthalmopathy. This second study says: The model's output predicted ophthalmopathy at a median of around 7 months prior to onset.

The chain has TRBV2 and TRBJ2-3; D uncertain. The receptor comes from a woman between 40 and 65 years old with Graves disease. Material: peripheral blood mononuclear cells (PBMCs), obtained at new diagnosis, from a patient treated with antithyroid drugs. The CDR3 region is CASTRRQTTDTQYF. The CDR3 region has the DNA TGTGCCAGCACCCGGCGCCAGACCACAGATACGCAGTATTTT.